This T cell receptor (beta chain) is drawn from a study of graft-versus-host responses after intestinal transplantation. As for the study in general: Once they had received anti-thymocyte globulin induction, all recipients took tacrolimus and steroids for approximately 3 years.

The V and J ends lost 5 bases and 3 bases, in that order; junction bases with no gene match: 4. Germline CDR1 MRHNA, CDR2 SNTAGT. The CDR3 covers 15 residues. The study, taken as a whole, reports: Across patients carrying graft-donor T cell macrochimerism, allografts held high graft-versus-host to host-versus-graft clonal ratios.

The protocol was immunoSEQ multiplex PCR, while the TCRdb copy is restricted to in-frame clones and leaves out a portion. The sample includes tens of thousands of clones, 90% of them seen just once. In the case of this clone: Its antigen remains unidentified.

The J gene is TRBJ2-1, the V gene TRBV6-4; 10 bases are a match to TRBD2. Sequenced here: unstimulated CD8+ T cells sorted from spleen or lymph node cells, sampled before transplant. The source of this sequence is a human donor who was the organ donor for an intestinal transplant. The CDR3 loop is CASSKTSGDYNEQFF. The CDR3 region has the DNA TGTGCCAGCAGTAAAACTAGCGGGGACTACAATGAGCAGTTCTTC.